This TCR beta chain emerged from a study of circulating and synovial CD4+ cells in juvenile arthritis. General study findings and limits: Diversity here was lower than in bulk blood CD4 cells. Shared-clonotype fractions with synovium likely underestimate full repertoire overlap.

Worth noting for this clone: Its antigen is as yet unknown.

Sequencing used immunoSEQ multiplex PCR; TCRdb keeps in-frame clones, though not all of them. The sample contains tens of thousands of clones, roughly 94% of which appear only once. After removal of 4 bases from V and 7 bases from J, the junction contained 6 bases not matched to a gene. CDR1 MNHEY and CDR2 SMNVEV come from the germline V gene (reference sequence). CDR3 length: 15 residues. This chain uses TRBV27 with TRBJ2-1; 11 bases fit TRBD2. Sample: CD4+ T cells from blood. The sequence derives from a human donor with juvenile idiopathic arthritis. This CDR3 reads CASSSIAGGRNEQFF. The CDR3 DNA is TGTGCCAGCAGTTCTATAGCGGGGGGGCGGAATGAGCAGTTCTTC.